This TCR beta chain was sequenced in a study of shared clonotypes between healthy human individuals. Germline assignment: CDR1 SGHTA and CDR2 FQGNSA. V lost 4 bases, J lost 5 bases, and 15 bases lay in between. This CDR3 is built from 15 residues. TCRdb's copy holds only in-frame clones and misses some; the assay was immunoSEQ multiplex PCR. The top ten hold 0.1% to 0.15% of the sample, which has under 2,500,000 clones, around 95% seen once. This sequence originates from a man in his late teens or twenties in good health. The genes are TRBV7-2 and TRBJ2-1; D assignment may be TRBD1 or TRBD2 (5 bases each). Specimen: naive CD4+ T cells sorted from blood. The subset denotes: CD45RA+ positively selected. The CDR3 sequence is CASSWTGTLNNEQFF. The CDR3 DNA reads as TGTGCCAGCAGCTGGACCGGGACCTTGAACAATGAGCAGTTCTTC. Full variable domain (remainder filled in from reference TRBV7-2 and TRBJ2-1): GAGVSQSPSNKVTEKGKDVELRCDPISGHTALYWYRQSLGQGLEFLIYFQGNSAPDKSGLPSDRFSAERTGGSVSTLTIQRTQQEDSAVYLCASSWTGTLNNEQFFGPGTRLTVL.